This entry features one T cell receptor beta chain sequence. This specimen belongs to a study of blood T cell repertoires in COVID-19. Study-wide context: Italy, Spain and the United States were the sources of the convalescent and acute COVID-19 samples. PBMCs, B-cell-depleted T cells, or T cells were the source of the cDNA or gDNA that made up the material.

In the original analysis: Amplification of reference gene primers was used by the study to estimate nucleated cell counts. Using immunoSEQ multiplex PCR, the repertoire was profiled, and TCRdb retains in-frame clones only, with some absent. V and J calls plus clone size are reproduced from that table; the DNA served to infer D and trimming. The sample carries 140,000 or so clones, around 86% recorded once. Germline loops: CDR1 SNHLY, CDR2 FYNNEI. The V end lost 6 bases, the J end lost 6 bases, and 9 bases lay between the germline ends. The CDR3 has 11 amino acids. This chain uses TRBV2 with TRBJ2-7, with D uncertain. The receptor was isolated from a woman of 80 years or more with acute or convalescent COVID-19. The sample was peripheral blood. The chain's CDR3 is CASRGQIEQYF. For the CDR3, the DNA is TGTGCCAGCAGGGGCCAAATCGAGCAGTACTTC.